The next 2 T cell receptor beta chains were all read from a single sample in a study of blood T cell repertoires in COVID-19. Clones were read by immunoSEQ multiplex PCR, and TCRdb kept only the in-frame ones, dropping some. The sample has 300,000 to 400,000 clones, about 90% seen once. The sample taken for sequencing was peripheral blood. Receptors originate from a woman in her twenties or thirties with COVID-19, enrolled during active disease.

This clone appeared a few times. This chain joins TRBV5-4 and TRBJ1-2; D ambiguous. The CDR3 has 13 amino acids. Trimming removed 2 bases at V and 6 bases at J, with 11 bases between. Looked up from germline, CDR1 is SGHNT and CDR2 is YYREEE (reference sequence). The CDR3 loop is CASSFGGRDGYTF. DNA for the CDR3: TGTGCCAGCAGCTTCGGAGGGAGGGATGGCTACACCTTC.

V gene TRBV7-3 combines with J gene TRBJ2-3, with TRBD2 identical over 12 bases. The germline V gene encodes CDR1 SGHTA and CDR2 FQGTGA. There are 14 residues in the CDR3. V lost 10 bases and J lost 1; bases outside the gene matches: 3. The DNA for the CDR3 is TGTGCCATAGCTAGCGGGAGGGGCACAGATACGCAGTATTTT. This translates into CAIASGRGTDTQYF.